This T cell receptor beta chain is from a study of blood T cell repertoires in COVID-19. Libraries were prepared by immunoSEQ multiplex PCR; TCRdb keeps only in-frame clonotypes and omits some of them. Of fewer than 200,000 clones listed, around 85% are singletons. This CDR3 has 14 residues. Germline V CDR1 and CDR2: SGHRS, YFSETQ. The V and J ends lost 2 bases and 5 bases, in that order; junction bases with no gene match: 6. The V call is TRBV5-1, the J call TRBJ2-5, with 7 bases fitting TRBD1. The source of this sequence is a man between 45 and 60 years old with active or convalescent COVID-19. The sample was peripheral blood. DNA of the CDR3: TGCGCCAGCAGCTTCGGGACAGCAGGGGAGACCCAGTACTTC. Translation gives CASSFGTAGETQYF. The variable domain in full, completed from reference TRBV5-1 and TRBJ2-5, reads KAGVTQTPRYLIKTRGQQVTLSCSPISGHRSVSWYQQTPGQGLQFLFEYFSETQRNKGNFPGRFSGRQFSNSRSEMNVSTLELGDSALYLCASSFGTAGETQYFGPGTRLLVL.